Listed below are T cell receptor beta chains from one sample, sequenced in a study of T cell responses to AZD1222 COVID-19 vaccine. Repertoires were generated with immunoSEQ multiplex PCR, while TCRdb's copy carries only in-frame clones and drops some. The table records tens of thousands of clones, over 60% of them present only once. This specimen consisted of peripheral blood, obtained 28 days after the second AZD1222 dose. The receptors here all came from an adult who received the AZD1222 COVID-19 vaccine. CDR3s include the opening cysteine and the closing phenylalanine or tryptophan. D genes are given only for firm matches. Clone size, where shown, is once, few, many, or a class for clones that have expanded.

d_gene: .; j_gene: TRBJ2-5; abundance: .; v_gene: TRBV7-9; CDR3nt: TGTGCCAGTGTACCTCAGGCCCAAGAGACCCAGTACTTC; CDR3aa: CASVPQAQETQYF
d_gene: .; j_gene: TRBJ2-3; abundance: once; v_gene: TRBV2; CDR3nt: TGTGCCAGCAGTTCCGGGTTTAACCTAAGGGATACGCAGTATTTT; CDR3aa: CASSSGFNLRDTQYF
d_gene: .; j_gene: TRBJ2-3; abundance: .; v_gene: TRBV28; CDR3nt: TGTGCCAGCAGTTCCTTAGGCAGCGCTTACAACACAGATACGCAGTATTTT; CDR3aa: CASSSLGSAYNTDTQYF
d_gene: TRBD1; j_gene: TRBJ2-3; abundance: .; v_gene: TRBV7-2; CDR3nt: TGTGCCAGCAGCAAAGGGGGCTCGCGCGATACGCAGTATTTT; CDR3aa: CASSKGGSRDTQYF
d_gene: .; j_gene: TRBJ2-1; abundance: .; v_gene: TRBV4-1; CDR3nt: TGCGCCAGCAGCCAAGTAGGGGGTCCCTCCTACAATGAGCAGTTCTTC; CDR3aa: CASSQVGGPSYNEQFF
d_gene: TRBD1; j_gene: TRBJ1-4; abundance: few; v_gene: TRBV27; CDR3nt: TGTGCCAGCAGTGATTGGGACAGGGGGCGCCCCTCTAATGAAAAACTGTTTTTT; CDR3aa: CASSDWDRGRPSNEKLFF
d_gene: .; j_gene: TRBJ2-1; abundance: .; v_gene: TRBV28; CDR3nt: TGTGCCAGCAGTTTATACCGGAATGAGCAGTTCTTC; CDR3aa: CASSLYRNEQFF
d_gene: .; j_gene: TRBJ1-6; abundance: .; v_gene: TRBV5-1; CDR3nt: TGCGCCAGCAGCGCAGGTGTGGATTCACCCCTCCACTTT; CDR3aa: CASSAGVDSPLHF
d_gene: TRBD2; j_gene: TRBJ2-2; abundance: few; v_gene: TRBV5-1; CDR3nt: TGCGCCAGCAGCCCCTCCGGGACTAGCGGGGGGGCGGTCACCGGGGAGCTGTTTTTT; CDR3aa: CASSPSGTSGGAVTGELFF
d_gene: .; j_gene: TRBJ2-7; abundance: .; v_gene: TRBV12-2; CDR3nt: TGTGCAAGTCGCTTAGAGTATGGGGTACAGAGCAACGAGAGGTACGAGCAGTACTTC; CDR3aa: CASRLEYGVQSNERYEQYF
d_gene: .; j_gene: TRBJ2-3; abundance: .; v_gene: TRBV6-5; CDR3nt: TGTGCCAGCAGTCCCCGGACGGCCCCCACAGATACGCAGTATTTT; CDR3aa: CASSPRTAPTDTQYF
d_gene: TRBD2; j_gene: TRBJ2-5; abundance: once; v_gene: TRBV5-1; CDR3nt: TGCGCCAGCAGCTTATTAGCGGGGGGCGGAGGAGAGACCCAGTACTTC; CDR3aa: CASSLLAGGGGETQYF
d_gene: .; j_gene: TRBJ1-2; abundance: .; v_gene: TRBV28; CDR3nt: TGTGCCAGCCGGCGGCTGCAGGGCGGCTACACCTTC; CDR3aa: CASRRLQGGYTF
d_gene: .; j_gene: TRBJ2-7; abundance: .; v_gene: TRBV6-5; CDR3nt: TGTGCCAGCAGCCCGGACCGGCGGGCCTACGAGCAGTACTTC; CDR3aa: CASSPDRRAYEQYF
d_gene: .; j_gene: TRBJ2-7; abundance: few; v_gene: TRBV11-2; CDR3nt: TGTGCCAGCAGCCCCCGCTTCGGCTACGAGCAGTACTTC; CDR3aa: CASSPRFGYEQYF
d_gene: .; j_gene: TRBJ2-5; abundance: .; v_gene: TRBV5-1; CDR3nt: TGCGCCAGCAGCTTGGCGGACAGACAAGAGACCCAGTACTTC; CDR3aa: CASSLADRQETQYF